This entry is about one TCR beta chain. Antigen specificity is unknown. This sample is part of a study of PD-1 blockade in classical Hodgkin lymphoma. Notes on the study in general: Significant TCR diversity gains by C4D1 occurred in CD4+ but not CD8+ cells. Relapsed/refractory patients reportedly had the lowest baseline TCR diversity, below newly diagnosed patients, who were below healthy donors. Diversity similar to that of newly diagnosed patients was seen at baseline in complete responders.

The CDR3 spans 11 residues. In germline, CDR1 is DFQATT, CDR2 SNEGSKA (reference sequence). Trimming took 5 bases from V and 9 from J; bases not matched to a gene: 4. Time point reported: cycle 4 day 1 (C4D1), after 6 weeks of nivolumab. Relapse after autologous stem cell transplantation occurred in every patient, and brentuximab vedotin exposure varied. Using immunoSEQ multiplex PCR, the repertoire was profiled, and TCRdb retains in-frame clones only, with some absent. The profile shows tens of thousands of clones, 70% to 90% of them singletons. The sequence came from a human donor with classical Hodgkin lymphoma. The gene calls are TRBV20-1 and TRBJ2-4, with 7 bases that match TRBD1. The specimen comprised peripheral blood mononuclear cells (PBMCs), sampled before the fourth cycle of nivolumab. The chain's CDR3 is CSAQRGRIQYF. CDR3 in DNA: TGCAGTGCTCAGAGGGGGCGCATTCAGTACTTC.